This is a list of T cell receptor beta chains from one sample in a study of vaccination effects on CD4 cells after COVID-19. Here immunoSEQ multiplex PCR was the method, and the copy in TCRdb shows in-frame clones only, minus some. The repertoire includes 25,000 to 35,000 clones, roughly four fifths of them detected once, and more than 12% sits in the top ten. Their antigens are not known. Here the sequenced sample was CD4+ T cells from PBMCs cultured with HCoV-229E spike peptides, taken after COVID-19 vaccination. The receptors were gathered from a human donor who received a COVID-19 vaccine. Each CDR3 is given with its conserved first and last residue. D genes are given only for firm matches. Only some rows state a clone size, as once, few, many or a class for expanded clones.

cdr3_length: 15; clone_size: NA; j_call: TRBJ1-2; v_call: TRBV5-6; d_call: TRBD1; cdr3_nt: TGTGCCAGCAGCTTGGCTTTTAGGGGGCCCTATGGCTACACCTTC; cdr3_aa: CASSLAFRGPYGYTF
cdr3_length: 14; clone_size: NA; j_call: TRBJ1-1; v_call: TRBV5-1; d_call: NA; cdr3_nt: TGCGCCAGCAGCTTACAGGGTGGGGGTACTGAAGCTTTCTTT; cdr3_aa: CASSLQGGGTEAFF
cdr3_length: 13; clone_size: NA; j_call: TRBJ1-6; v_call: TRBV18; d_call: NA; cdr3_nt: TGTGCCAGCTCAGGGAAAGACAATTCACCCCTCCACTTT; cdr3_aa: CASSGKDNSPLHF
cdr3_length: 13; clone_size: NA; j_call: TRBJ2-1; v_call: TRBV10-3; d_call: NA; cdr3_nt: TGTGCCACGACAAGGGACGGCCGCAATGAGCAGTTCTTC; cdr3_aa: CATTRDGRNEQFF
cdr3_length: 14; clone_size: NA; j_call: TRBJ2-1; v_call: TRBV5-1; d_call: NA; cdr3_nt: TGCGCCAGCAGTACTGCGGGGAACTACAATGAGCAGTTCTTC; cdr3_aa: CASSTAGNYNEQFF
cdr3_length: 15; clone_size: NA; j_call: TRBJ2-1; v_call: TRBV11-3; d_call: NA; cdr3_nt: TGTGCCAGCAGCGAACGGGGTTTGCCCTACAATGAGCAGTTCTTC; cdr3_aa: CASSERGLPYNEQFF
cdr3_length: 15; clone_size: NA; j_call: TRBJ1-1; v_call: TRBV9; d_call: NA; cdr3_nt: TGTGCCAGCAGCGGCCCTCTCACAAGGAACACTGAAGCTTTCTTT; cdr3_aa: CASSGPLTRNTEAFF
cdr3_length: 16; clone_size: NA; j_call: TRBJ2-5; v_call: TRBV6-6; d_call: NA; cdr3_nt: TGTGCCAGCACCTTATCTCTCATGGAGGCAAGGAAGACCCAGTACTTC; cdr3_aa: CASTLSLMEARKTQYF
cdr3_length: 12; clone_size: NA; j_call: TRBJ1-6; v_call: TRBV7-2; d_call: NA; cdr3_nt: TGTGCCAGCAGCTTAATGAATTCACCCCTCCACTTT; cdr3_aa: CASSLMNSPLHF
cdr3_length: 15; clone_size: few; j_call: TRBJ1-2; v_call: TRBV4-1; d_call: NA; cdr3_nt: TGCGCCAGCAGCCAAGTACCTGGGTCGAATTATGGCTACACCTTC; cdr3_aa: CASSQVPGSNYGYTF
cdr3_length: 16; clone_size: NA; j_call: TRBJ2-3; v_call: TRBV6-6; d_call: TRBD2; cdr3_nt: TGTGCCAGCAAACTTCGTGGCAGGGAGGGCCATGGTACGCAGTATTTT; cdr3_aa: CASKLRGREGHGTQYF
cdr3_length: 15; clone_size: NA; j_call: TRBJ2-7; v_call: TRBV7-9; d_call: NA; cdr3_nt: TGTGCCAGCAGCCCAACAGGTAGCGGATACTACGAGCAGTACTTC; cdr3_aa: CASSPTGSGYYEQYF
cdr3_length: 20; clone_size: once; j_call: TRBJ1-6; v_call: TRBV27; d_call: NA; cdr3_nt: TGTGCCAGCAGCTATCCCAAGGGGAGTCTGTTTCCCTCCTATAATTCACCCCTCCACTTT; cdr3_aa: CASSYPKGSLFPSYNSPLHF
cdr3_length: 15; clone_size: NA; j_call: TRBJ2-3; v_call: TRBV6-5; d_call: TRBD2; cdr3_nt: TGTGCCACAGAAACTAGCGGGGGACTCACAGATACGCAGTATTTT; cdr3_aa: CATETSGGLTDTQYF
cdr3_length: 16; clone_size: NA; j_call: TRBJ2-3; v_call: TRBV5-1; d_call: TRBD2; cdr3_nt: TGCGCCAGCAGCTTAGAGCTAGCGGGAGGGGGAGATACGCAGTATTTT; cdr3_aa: CASSLELAGGGDTQYF
cdr3_length: 13; clone_size: NA; j_call: TRBJ1-1; v_call: TRBV16; d_call: NA; cdr3_nt: TGTGCCAGCAGCCGGGGCCGGAACACTGAAGCTTTCTTT; cdr3_aa: CASSRGRNTEAFF
cdr3_length: 16; clone_size: NA; j_call: TRBJ2-4; v_call: TRBV27; d_call: NA; cdr3_nt: TGTGCCAGCAGCCCTCGGGAGCCCTGGACCAAAAACATTCAGTACTTC; cdr3_aa: CASSPREPWTKNIQYF
cdr3_length: 14; clone_size: NA; j_call: TRBJ2-5; v_call: TRBV21-1; d_call: NA; cdr3_nt: TGTGCCAGCAGGGGCAAGTGGGCCAGAGAGACCCAGTACTTC; cdr3_aa: CASRGKWARETQYF
cdr3_length: 15; clone_size: few; j_call: TRBJ1-3; v_call: TRBV24-1; d_call: TRBD1; cdr3_nt: TGTGCCACCAGTGACCCGGACAGGGGAGGAAACACCATATATTTT; cdr3_aa: CATSDPDRGGNTIYF